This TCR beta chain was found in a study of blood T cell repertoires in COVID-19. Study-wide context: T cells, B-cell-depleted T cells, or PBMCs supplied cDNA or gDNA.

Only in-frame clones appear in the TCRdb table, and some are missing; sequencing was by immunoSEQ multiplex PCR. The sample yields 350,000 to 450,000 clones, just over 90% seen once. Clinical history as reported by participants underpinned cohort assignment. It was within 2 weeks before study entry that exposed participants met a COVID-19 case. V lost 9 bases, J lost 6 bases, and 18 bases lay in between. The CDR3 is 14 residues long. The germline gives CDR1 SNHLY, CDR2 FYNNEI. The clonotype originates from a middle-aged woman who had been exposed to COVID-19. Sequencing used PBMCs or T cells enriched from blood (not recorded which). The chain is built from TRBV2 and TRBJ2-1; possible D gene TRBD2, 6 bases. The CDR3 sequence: CAREPRDGGNEQFF. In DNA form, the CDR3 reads TGTGCCAGAGAACCCCGGGACGGGGGCAATGAGCAGTTCTTC.